What follows are 8 T cell receptor beta chains derived from one specimen sequenced in a study of blood T cell repertoires in COVID-19. Produced via immunoSEQ multiplex PCR; TCRdb's table is partial and in-frame only. The table has 280,000 or so clones, less than 85% seen once; the top ten hold under 3%. The sequenced sample consisted of PBMCs or T cells enriched from blood (not recorded which). The receptor source for this set is a woman aged 50 to 60 who had recovered from COVID-19.

The chain employs TRBV18 and TRBJ1-1; 9 bases agree with TRBD1. The CDR3 totals 14 residues. V lost 3 bases and J lost 8; bases outside the gene matches: 7. From germline, CDR1 is KGHSH and CDR2 LQKENI. CDR3 in amino acids: CASSPGTGTSEAFF. CDR3 DNA sequence: TGTGCCAGCTCACCGGGGACAGGGACGTCGGAAGCTTTCTTT.

J is TRBJ2-7 and V is TRBV7-2; 11 bases match TRBD2. Trimming took 4 bases from V and 6 from J; bases not matched to a gene: 5. The CDR3 runs to 14 residues. CDR1 and CDR2 from the germline V gene are SGHTA and FQGNSA. The CDR3 reads CASSSLAGETEQYF. The CDR3 DNA reads as TGTGCCAGCAGCTCACTAGCGGGAGAAACCGAGCAGTACTTC. Complete variable domain (other parts from reference TRBV7-2 and TRBJ2-7): GAGVSQSPSNKVTEKGKDVELRCDPISGHTALYWYRQSLGQGLEFLIYFQGNSAPDKSGLPSDRFSAERTGGSVSTLTIQRTQQEDSAVYLCASSSLAGETEQYFGPGTRLTVT.

As regards this clone: The sample has other DNA sequences that encode this CDR3 too. The chain recombines TRBV28 with TRBJ1-5; D remains ambiguous. Germline CDR1 MDHEN, CDR2 SYDVKM. This CDR3 has 12 amino acids. V was trimmed by 8 bases and J by 2 bases, leaving 7 bases between them. CDR3 in DNA: TGTGCCAGCTCCTCGGGCAATCAGCCCCAGCATTTT. As protein: CASSSGNQPQHF.

This sequence joins TRBV18 and TRBJ2-3, with 9 bases that match TRBD1. The CDR3 covers 15 residues. Germline V gene sequence: CDR1 KGHSH, CDR2 LQKENI. The V segment lost 0 bases and the J segment 3 bases; nucleotides outside the gene matches: 1. The CDR3 region is CASSPPTGGTDTQYF. The CDR3 DNA is TGTGCCAGCTCACCACCGACAGGGGGTACAGATACGCAGTATTTT.

The rearrangement joins TRBV19 to TRBJ2-7, with TRBD2 as a possible D gene (6 bases). The CDR3 is made up of 15 amino acids. CDR1 and CDR2 (germline): LNHDA, SQIVND (reference sequence). Trimming stripped 6 bases from V and 0 bases from J, with 15 bases between. CDR3 region: CASRPRGGSSYEQYF. The CDR3 region has the DNA TGTGCCAGTAGACCTCGGGGAGGCAGCTCCTACGAGCAGTACTTC.

This clone showed up just once. V gene TRBV5-1 combines with J gene TRBJ1-1; no clear D. The CDR3 is 15 residues long. The germline V and J ends were trimmed by 0 bases and 0 bases, with 9 bases remaining between them. Germline V CDR1 and CDR2: SGHRS, YFSETQ. CDR3 bases: TGCGCCAGCAGCTTGGCGGAGGTGGTGAACACTGAAGCTTTCTTT. Amino acids: CASSLAEVVNTEAFF.

Note on this clone: The same CDR3 is also encoded by other DNA sequences in this sample. The J gene is TRBJ2-5, the V gene TRBV7-9; no reliable D call. The CDR3 has 12 residues. Trimming stripped 2 bases from V and 5 bases from J, with 6 bases between. Germline V gene lookup returns CDR1 SEHNR and CDR2 FQNEAQ (reference sequence). CDR3 amino acids: CASSLSSETQYF. The DNA of the CDR3 is TGTGCCAGCAGCTTATCGTCGGAGACCCAGTACTTC.

In its sample, this clone was seen a few times. This chain connects TRBV5-1 to TRBJ2-5, with TRBD2 identical over 7 bases. This CDR3 is built from 16 residues. The V and J ends lost 0 bases and 5 bases, in that order; junction bases with no gene match: 10. CDR1 is SGHRS and CDR2 is YFSETQ in the germline V gene. The CDR3 nucleotides read TGCGCCAGCAGCTTGGTGCCAGCGGGACCGGGGGAGACCCAGTACTTC. Translated, it gives CASSLVPAGPGETQYF.